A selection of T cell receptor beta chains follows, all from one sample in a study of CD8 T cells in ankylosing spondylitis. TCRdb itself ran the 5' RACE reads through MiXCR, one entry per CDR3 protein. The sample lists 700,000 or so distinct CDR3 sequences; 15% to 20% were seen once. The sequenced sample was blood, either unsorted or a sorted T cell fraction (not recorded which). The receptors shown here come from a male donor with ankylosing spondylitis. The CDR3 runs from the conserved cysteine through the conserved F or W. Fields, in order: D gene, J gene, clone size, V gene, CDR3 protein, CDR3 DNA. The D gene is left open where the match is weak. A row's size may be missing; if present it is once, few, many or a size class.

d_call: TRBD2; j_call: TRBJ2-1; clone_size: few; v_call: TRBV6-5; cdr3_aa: CASSSSGRATYNEQFF; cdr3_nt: TGTGCCAGCAGTTCAAGCGGGAGGGCCACTTACAATGAGCAGTTCTTC
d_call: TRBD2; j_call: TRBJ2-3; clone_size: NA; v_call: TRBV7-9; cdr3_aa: CASSSGTSFLNTQYF; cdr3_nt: TGTGCCAGCAGCTCCGGGACTAGCTTTTTGAATACGCAGTATTTT
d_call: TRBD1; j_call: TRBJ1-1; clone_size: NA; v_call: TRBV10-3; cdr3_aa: CATLPGTGGGNTEAFF; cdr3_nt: TGTGCCACCCTCCCCGGGACAGGGGGCGGGAACACTGAAGCTTTCTTT
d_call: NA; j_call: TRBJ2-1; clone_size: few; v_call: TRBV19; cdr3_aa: CASSIRGSRYNEQFF; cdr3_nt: TGTGCCAGTAGTATACGAGGGAGTCGCTACAATGAGCAGTTCTTC
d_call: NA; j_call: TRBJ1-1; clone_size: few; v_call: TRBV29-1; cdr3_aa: CSVYGIGENTEAFF; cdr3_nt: TGCAGCGTTTACGGGATAGGGGAGAACACTGAAGCTTTCTTT
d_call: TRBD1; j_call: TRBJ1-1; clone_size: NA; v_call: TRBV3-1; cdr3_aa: CASSQARDSGSGFTEAFF; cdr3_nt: TGTGCCAGCAGCCAGGCCCGGGACAGTGGGAGCGGTTTTACTGAAGCTTTCTTT
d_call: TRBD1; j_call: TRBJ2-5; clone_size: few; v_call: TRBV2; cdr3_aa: CASINPSGGQGDQETQYF; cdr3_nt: TGTGCCAGCATCAACCCCTCGGGGGGACAGGGCGATCAAGAGACCCAGTACTTC
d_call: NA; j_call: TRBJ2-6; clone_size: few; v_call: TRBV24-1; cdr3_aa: CATSETGVAGANVLTF; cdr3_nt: TGTGCCACCAGTGAGACCGGAGTGGCTGGGGCCAACGTCCTGACTTTC
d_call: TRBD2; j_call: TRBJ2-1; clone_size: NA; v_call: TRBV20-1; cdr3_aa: CSAPGLVGAEQFF; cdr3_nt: TGCAGTGCCCCGGGACTAGTGGGGGCTGAGCAGTTCTTC
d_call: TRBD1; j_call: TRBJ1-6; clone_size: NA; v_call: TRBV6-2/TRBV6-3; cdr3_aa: CASSYQDRAYSPLHF; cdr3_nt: TGTGCCAGCAGTTACCAGGACAGGGCTTATTCACCCCTCCACTTT
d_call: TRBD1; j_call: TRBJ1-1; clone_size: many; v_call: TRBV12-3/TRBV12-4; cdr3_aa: CASIQSGQGLSGAFF; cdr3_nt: TGTGCCAGCATCCAGTCGGGACAGGGCCTTAGTGGGGCTTTCTTT
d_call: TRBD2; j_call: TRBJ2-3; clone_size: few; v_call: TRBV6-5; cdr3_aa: CASSYSGLAGGGTDTQYF; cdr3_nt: TGTGCCAGCAGTTACTCGGGCCTAGCGGGGGGAGGCACAGATACGCAGTATTTT
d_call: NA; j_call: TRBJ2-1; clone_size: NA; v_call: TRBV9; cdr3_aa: CASSVGRGGAVNEQFF; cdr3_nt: TGTGCCAGCAGCGTAGGCAGGGGGGGGGCGGTTAATGAGCAGTTCTTC
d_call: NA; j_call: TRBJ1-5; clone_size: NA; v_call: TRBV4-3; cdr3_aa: CASSQDWTDLDQPQHF; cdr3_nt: TGCGCCAGCAGCCAAGACTGGACGGACCTAGACCAGCCCCAGCATTTT
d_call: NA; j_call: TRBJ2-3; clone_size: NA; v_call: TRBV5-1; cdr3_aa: CASSFLFTDTQYF; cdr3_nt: TGCGCCAGCAGCTTTCTTTTCACAGATACGCAGTATTTT
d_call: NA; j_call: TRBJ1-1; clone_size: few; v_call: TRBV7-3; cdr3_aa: CASSLQGPPWGTEAFF; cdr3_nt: TGTGCCAGCAGCTTACAGGGGCCGCCCTGGGGCACTGAAGCTTTCTTT
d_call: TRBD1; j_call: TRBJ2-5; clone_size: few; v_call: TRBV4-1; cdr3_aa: CASSPRGLGETQYF; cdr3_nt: TGCGCCAGCAGCCCCAGGGGGCTAGGAGAGACCCAGTACTTC
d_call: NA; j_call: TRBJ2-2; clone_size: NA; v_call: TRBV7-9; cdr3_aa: CASSLGGFNTGELFF; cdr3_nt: TGTGCCAGCAGCTTAGGTGGATTTAACACCGGGGAGCTGTTTTTT
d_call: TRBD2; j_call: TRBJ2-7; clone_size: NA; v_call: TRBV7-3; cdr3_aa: CASSLSVKAGGPYEQYF; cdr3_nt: TGTGCCAGCAGCTTATCGGTGAAAGCGGGAGGTCCCTACGAGCAGTACTTC
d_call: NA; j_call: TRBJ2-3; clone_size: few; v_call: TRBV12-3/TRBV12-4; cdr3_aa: CASSLSGKLADTQYF; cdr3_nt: TGTGCCAGCAGTTTATCGGGCAAGTTAGCAGATACGCAGTATTTT
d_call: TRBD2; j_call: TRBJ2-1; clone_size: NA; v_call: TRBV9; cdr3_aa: CASSVAPTSGSMDEQFF; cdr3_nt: TGTGCCAGCAGCGTAGCTCCGACTAGCGGGAGTATGGATGAGCAGTTCTTC
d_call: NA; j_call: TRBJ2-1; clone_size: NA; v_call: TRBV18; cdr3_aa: CASSPKGGGDNPLGNEQFF; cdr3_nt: TGTGCCAGCTCACCAAAGGGAGGCGGGGACAACCCGTTGGGGAATGAGCAGTTCTTC
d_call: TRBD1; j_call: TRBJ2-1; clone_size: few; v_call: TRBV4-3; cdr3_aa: CASSPNDRAPYNEQFF; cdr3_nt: TGCGCCAGCAGCCCTAACGACAGGGCTCCCTACAATGAGCAGTTCTTC
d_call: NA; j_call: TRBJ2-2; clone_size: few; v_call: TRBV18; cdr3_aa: CASSQVVFTGELFF; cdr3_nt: TGTGCCAGCTCACAAGTCGTATTCACCGGGGAGCTGTTTTTT
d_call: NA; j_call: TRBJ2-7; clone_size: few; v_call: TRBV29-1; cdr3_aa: CSGRDMAYEQYF; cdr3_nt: TGCAGCGGGCGGGACATGGCCTACGAGCAGTACTTC
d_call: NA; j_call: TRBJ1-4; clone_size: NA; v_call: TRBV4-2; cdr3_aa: CASSQPGHADEKLFF; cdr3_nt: TGTGCCAGCAGCCAACCGGGACACGCGGATGAAAAACTGTTTTTT
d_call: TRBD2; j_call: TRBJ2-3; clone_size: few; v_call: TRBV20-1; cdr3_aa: CSARPGLAGSTDTQYF; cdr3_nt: TGCAGTGCTAGACCGGGACTAGCGGGGAGCACAGATACGCAGTATTTT
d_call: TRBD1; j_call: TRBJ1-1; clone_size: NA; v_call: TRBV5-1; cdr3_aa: CASSATGEGTEAFF; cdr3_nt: TGCGCCAGCAGCGCGACAGGGGAGGGGACTGAAGCTTTCTTT
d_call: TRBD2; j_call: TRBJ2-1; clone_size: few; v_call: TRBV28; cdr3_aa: CASSPSTSGRYNEQFF; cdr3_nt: TGTGCCAGCAGTCCGTCAACTAGCGGGCGATACAATGAGCAGTTCTTC
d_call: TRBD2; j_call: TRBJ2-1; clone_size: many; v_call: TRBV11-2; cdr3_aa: CASSFLGTSGSYEQFF; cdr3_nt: TGTGCCAGCAGCTTTTTAGGGACTAGCGGGAGTTATGAGCAGTTCTTC
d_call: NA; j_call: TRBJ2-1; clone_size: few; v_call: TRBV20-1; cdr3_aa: CSASRTGAQFF; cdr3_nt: TGCAGTGCTAGCCGGACTGGTGCTCAGTTCTTC
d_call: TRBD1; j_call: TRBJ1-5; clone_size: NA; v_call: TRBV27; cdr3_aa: CASRQDRDHQPQHF; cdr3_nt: TGTGCCAGCAGACAAGACAGGGACCATCAGCCCCAGCATTTT
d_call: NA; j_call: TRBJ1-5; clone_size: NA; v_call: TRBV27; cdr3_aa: CASSPTGGFHQPQHF; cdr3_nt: TGTGCCAGCAGTCCAACTGGGGGATTTCATCAGCCCCAGCATTTT
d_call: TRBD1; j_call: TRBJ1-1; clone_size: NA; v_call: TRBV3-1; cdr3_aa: CASSLMDRDTAFF; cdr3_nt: TGTGCCAGCAGCCTTATGGACAGGGATACCGCTTTCTTT
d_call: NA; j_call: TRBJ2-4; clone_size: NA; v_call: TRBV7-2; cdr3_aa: CASSLDGTGLKYF; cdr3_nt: TGTGCCAGCAGCTTAGACGGCACAGGGCTGAAGTACTTC
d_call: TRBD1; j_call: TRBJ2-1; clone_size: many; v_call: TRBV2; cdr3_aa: CASRPGTGGFHEQFF; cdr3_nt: TGTGCCAGCAGACCCGGGACAGGGGGTTTCCATGAGCAGTTCTTC
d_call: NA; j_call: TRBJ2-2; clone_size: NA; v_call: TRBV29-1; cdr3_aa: CSVESRSGELFF; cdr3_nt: TGCAGCGTTGAATCCCGGTCCGGGGAGCTGTTTTTT
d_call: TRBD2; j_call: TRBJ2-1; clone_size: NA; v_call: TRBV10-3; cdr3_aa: CAISGWTSGAPYNEQFF; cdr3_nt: TGTGCCATCAGTGGTTGGACTAGCGGGGCTCCCTACAATGAGCAGTTCTTC
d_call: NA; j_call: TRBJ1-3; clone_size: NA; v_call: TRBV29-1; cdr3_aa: CSVDGPGNTIYF; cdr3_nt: TGCAGCGTTGATGGGCCTGGAAACACCATATATTTT
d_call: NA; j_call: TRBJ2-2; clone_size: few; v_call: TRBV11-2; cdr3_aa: CASSLVDFIGFGTGELFF; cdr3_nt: TGTGCCAGCAGCTTAGTTGATTTTATAGGGTTCGGCACCGGGGAGCTGTTTTTT
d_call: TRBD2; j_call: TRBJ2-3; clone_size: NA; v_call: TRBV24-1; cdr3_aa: CATSERTSGHGTDTQYF; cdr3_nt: TGTGCCACCAGTGAGCGGACTAGCGGGCACGGCACAGATACGCAGTATTTT
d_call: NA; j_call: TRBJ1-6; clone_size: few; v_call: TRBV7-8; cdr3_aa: CASRVQDNSPLHF; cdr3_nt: TGTGCCAGCAGGGTACAAGATAATTCACCCCTCCACTTT
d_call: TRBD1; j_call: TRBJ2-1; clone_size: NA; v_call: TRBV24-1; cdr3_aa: CATSRGTGALGEQFF; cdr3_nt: TGTGCCACCAGCAGAGGGACAGGGGCCCTCGGGGAGCAGTTCTTC
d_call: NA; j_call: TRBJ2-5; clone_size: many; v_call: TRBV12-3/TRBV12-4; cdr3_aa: CASSLPSWETQYF; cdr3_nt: TGTGCCAGCAGCCTACCCAGCTGGGAGACCCAGTACTTC
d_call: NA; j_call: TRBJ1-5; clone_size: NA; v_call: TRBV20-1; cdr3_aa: CSAITFIGNQPQHF; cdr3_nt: TGCAGTGCCATCACTTTTATAGGCAATCAGCCCCAGCATTTT
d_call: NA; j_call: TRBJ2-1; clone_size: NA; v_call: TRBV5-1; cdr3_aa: CASRTGLSSYNEQFF; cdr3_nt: TGCGCCAGCAGGACCGGACTCAGCTCCTACAATGAGCAGTTCTTC